The sequence of this T cell receptor beta chain was determined in a study of B cell selection in AIRE deficiency. J gave up 4 bases and V 1 base, and 6 bases lay outside the gene matches. CDR3 length: 18 amino acids. The germline V gene encodes CDR1 SEHNR and CDR2 FQNEAQ (reference sequence). Clones were sequenced by immunoSEQ multiplex PCR, and TCRdb holds only the in-frame ones, with some missing. This sample has about 18,000 clones; just over 90% occur once, and the top ten carry about 1%. Sorted regulatory T cells were CD4-positive, CD25-high and CD127-low or negative. The sequence derives from a human donor in good health. The chain combines TRBV7-9 with TRBJ2-1, with TRBD2 matching 14 bases. The sequenced sample consisted of CD4+CD25+ Tregs sorted from PBMCs. CDR3 in amino acids: CASSLGSGTSGRYNEQFF. In nucleotides, the CDR3 is TGTGCCAGCAGCTTAGGTTCCGGGACTAGCGGGAGATACAATGAGCAGTTCTTC.